The 5 T cell receptor beta chains in this list originate from one sample, sequenced in a study of blood T cell repertoires in COVID-19. Clones were read by immunoSEQ multiplex PCR, and TCRdb kept only the in-frame ones, dropping some. The table records around 93,000 clones, about 92% of them present only once. Sequenced sample: peripheral blood. The receptor source for this set is a young man with COVID-19, enrolled during active disease.

J is TRBJ2-3 and V is TRBV5-1, with a possible D match to TRBD2 (5 bases). Trimming pared 4 bases from V and 3 bases from J, leaving 15 bases between. The CDR3 consists of 15 residues. The germline CDR1 and CDR2 sequences are SGHRS and YFSETQ. This chain's CDR3 is CASSLGSVRTDTQYF. Written as DNA, the CDR3 is TGCGCCAGCAGCCTGGGTAGCGTGAGGACAGATACGCAGTATTTT.

The chain joins TRBV4-1 to TRBJ2-1; maybe TRBD1 (5 bases). V was cut by 1 base and J by 8 bases, with 12 bases left in between. There are 14 residues in the CDR3. Germline values: CDR1 MGHRA, CDR2 YSYEKL. CDR3: CASSQALTRDEQFF. The CDR3 DNA sequence: TGCGCCAGCAGCCAAGCCTTAACCAGGGATGAGCAGTTCTTC.

This clone was seen only once. This rearrangement joins TRBV11-2 to TRBJ2-7; the match to TRBD1 covers 8 bases. CDR3 length: 15 amino acids. The germline V gene encodes CDR1 SGHAT and CDR2 FQNNGV. The V and J ends lost 1 base and 3 bases, in that order; junction bases with no gene match: 5. This CDR3 is CASSLGSGGFYEQYF. CDR3 nucleotide sequence: TGTGCCAGCAGCTTAGGGTCAGGGGGCTTCTACGAGCAGTACTTC. Full variable domain (outside the CDR3, taken from reference TRBV11-2 and TRBJ2-7): EAGVAQSPRYKIIEKRQSVAFWCNPISGHATLYWYQQILGQGPKLLIQFQNNGVVDDSQLPKDRFSAERLKGVDSTLKIQPAKLEDSAVYLCASSLGSGGFYEQYFGPGTRLTVT.

The chain combines TRBV28 with TRBJ1-5; D is unclear. The ends were cut back, 2 bases at V and 2 bases at J, with 10 bases in the middle. There are 15 residues in the CDR3. CDR1 and CDR2 from the germline V gene are MDHEN and SYDVKM. The CDR3 sequence is CASSLDLAGNQPQHF. CDR3 nucleotides: TGTGCCAGCAGTTTAGATTTGGCAGGCAATCAGCCCCAGCATTTT.

The count of this clone is one. The V and J genes are TRBV5-1 and TRBJ1-2, with D unclear. The CDR3 is 15 amino acids. CDR1 is SGHRS, CDR2 YFSETQ, per germline. Deletions cut 0 bases from V and 7 bases from J, with 16 bases between. The CDR3 spells CASSLDPSQGSGYTF. The CDR3 DNA is TGCGCCAGCAGCTTGGACCCATCTCAAGGGAGTGGCTACACCTTC.